This T cell receptor beta chain is drawn from a study of blood T cells in healthy people across ages. CDR3 length: 15 amino acids. The V gene lost 4 bases and the J gene lost 7 bases, with 16 bases spanning the gap. Germline loops: CDR1 SNHLY, CDR2 FYNNEI. The authors ran a second PCR of about 6 to 11 cycles using a sample-barcoded 5' primer and a J-beta primer mix. MiXCR, applied by TCRdb to the 5' RACE reads, yields one record per CDR3 protein. The data hold hundreds of thousands of distinct CDR3 sequences, with about a third observed a single time. Extraction yielded at least 5 micrograms of total RNA per sample. A note on this clonotype: Its antigen remains unidentified.

Overall study results and limits: Relative to aged donors, long-lived donors carried more naive CD4+ cells and displayed higher diversity.

This chain connects TRBV2 to TRBJ1-4, with a tentative D call TRBD1 (5 bases). The TCR comes from a woman older than 75 in good health. Sequenced material: blood. The chain's CDR3 is CASSGLGTGGEKLFF. CDR3 sequence (DNA): TGTGCCAGCAGTGGGCTCGGGACCGGAGGTGAAAAACTGTTTTTT.